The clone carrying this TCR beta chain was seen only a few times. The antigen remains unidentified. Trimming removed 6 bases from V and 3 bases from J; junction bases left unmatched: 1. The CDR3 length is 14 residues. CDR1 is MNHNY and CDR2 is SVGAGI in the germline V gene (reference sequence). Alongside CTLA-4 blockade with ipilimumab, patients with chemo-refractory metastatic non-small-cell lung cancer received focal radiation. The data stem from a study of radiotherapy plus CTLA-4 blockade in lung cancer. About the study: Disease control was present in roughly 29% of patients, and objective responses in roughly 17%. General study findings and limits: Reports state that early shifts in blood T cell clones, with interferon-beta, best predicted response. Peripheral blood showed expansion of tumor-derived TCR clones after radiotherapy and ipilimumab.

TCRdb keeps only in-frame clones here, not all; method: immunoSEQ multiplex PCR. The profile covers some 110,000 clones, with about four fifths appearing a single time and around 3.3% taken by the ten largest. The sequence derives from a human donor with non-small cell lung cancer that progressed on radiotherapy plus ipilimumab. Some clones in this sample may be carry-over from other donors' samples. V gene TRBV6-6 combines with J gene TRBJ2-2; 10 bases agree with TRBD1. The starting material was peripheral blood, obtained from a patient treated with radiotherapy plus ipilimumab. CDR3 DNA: TGTGCCAGCAGGGACAGGGGGGACACCGGGGAGCTGTTTTTT. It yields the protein CASRDRGDTGELFF.